This T cell receptor beta chain was sequenced in a study of early T cells in non-severe SARS-CoV-2 infection. Many counts were recorded for this clonotype. The CDR3 loop spans 15 amino acids. V was clipped by 5 bases and J by 2 bases, with 16 bases between them. CDR1 is SGHVS and CDR2 is FQNEAQ in the germline V gene. Individual cDNA molecules received unique molecular identifiers during library preparation. TCRdb analysed the 5' RACE reads with MiXCR anew, one entry per CDR3 protein. The sample records under 70,000 distinct CDR3 sequences, under 14% being singletons. The chain links TRBV7-8 to TRBJ2-7; D tentatively reads TRBD1 or TRBD2 (5 bases each). This TCR derives from an adult who was a healthcare worker with PCR-confirmed SARS-CoV-2 infection or an uninfected control (not recorded which). The specimen was whole blood. CDR3 in DNA: TGTGCCAGCAGCGGCTTCCGGGACCCAACCTACGAGCAGTACTTC. Amino acid sequence: CASSGFRDPTYEQYF.